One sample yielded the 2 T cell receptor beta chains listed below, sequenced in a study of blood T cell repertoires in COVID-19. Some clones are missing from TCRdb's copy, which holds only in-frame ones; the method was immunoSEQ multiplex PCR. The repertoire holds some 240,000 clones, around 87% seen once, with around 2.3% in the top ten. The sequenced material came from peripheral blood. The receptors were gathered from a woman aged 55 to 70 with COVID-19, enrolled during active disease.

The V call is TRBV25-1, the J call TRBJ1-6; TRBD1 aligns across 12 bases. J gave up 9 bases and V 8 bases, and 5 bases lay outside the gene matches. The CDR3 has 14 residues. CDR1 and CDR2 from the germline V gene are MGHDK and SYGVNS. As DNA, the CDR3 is TGTGCCAGCGTGGGGACAGGGGGCGTTTCACCCCTCCACTTT. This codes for CASVGTGGVSPLHF.

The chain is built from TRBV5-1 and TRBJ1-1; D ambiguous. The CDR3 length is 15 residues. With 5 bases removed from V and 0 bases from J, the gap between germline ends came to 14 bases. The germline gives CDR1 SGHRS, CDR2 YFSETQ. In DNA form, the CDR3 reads TGCGCCAGCAGTGGACTGGGAGACATGAACACTGAAGCTTTCTTT. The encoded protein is CASSGLGDMNTEAFF.